One and the same sample provided the 8 T cell receptor beta chains below, sequenced in a study of blood T cell repertoires in COVID-19. The repertoire was sequenced with immunoSEQ multiplex PCR; TCRdb's copy has only in-frame clones and lacks some. This repertoire shows 200,000 to 250,000 clones, approximately 83% found once; its top ten account for just over 3%. The sequencing sample was made of peripheral blood. The receptor source for this set is a woman aged 30 to 39 who had recovered from COVID-19.

The chain has TRBV15 and TRBJ1-1; maybe TRBD1 (6 bases). Germline values: CDR1 LNHNV, CDR2 YYDKDF (reference sequence). V gave up 1 base and J gave up 8 bases, with 14 bases separating them. The CDR3 is 14 residues long. Here the CDR3 reads CATSRALSGTEAFF. Here the CDR3 DNA reads TGTGCCACCAGCAGAGCCCTGTCCGGGACAGAAGCTTTCTTT.

The gene calls are TRBV4-1 and TRBJ2-7, with D tentatively TRBD1 (8 bases). The CDR3 sequence is 16 residues long. Trimming removed 1 base at V and 3 bases at J, with 16 bases between. CDR1 MGHRA and CDR2 YSYEKL come from the germline V gene. The CDR3 DNA reads as TGCGCCAGCAGCCAAGGACGACAGGGGAGGGTCTACGAGCAGTACTTC. It encodes CASSQGRQGRVYEQYF.

The chain combines TRBV5-1 with TRBJ2-5, with D maybe TRBD1 (6 bases). Trimming pared 3 bases from V and 0 bases from J, leaving 9 bases between. Germline CDR1 and CDR2: SGHRS and YFSETQ. The CDR3 runs 14 residues. Written as DNA, the CDR3 is TGCGCCAGCAGCTCGGGACAATACCAAGAGACCCAGTACTTC. Residues: CASSSGQYQETQYF.

The rearrangement links TRBV18 to TRBJ1-4; TRBD1 matches 7 bases. V lost 4 bases, J lost 6 bases, and 5 bases stayed unmatched. The CDR3 is 14 residues long. Germline loops: CDR1 KGHSH, CDR2 LQKENI. The CDR3 is CASSLSTGDEKLFF. CDR3 bases: TGTGCCAGCTCACTCTCCACAGGGGATGAAAAACTGTTTTTT. The variable domain in full, completed from reference TRBV18 and TRBJ1-4, reads NAGVMQNPRHLVRRRGQEARLRCSPMKGHSHVYWYRQLPEEGLKFMVYLQKENIIDESGMPKERFSAEFPKEGPSILRIQQVVRGDSAAYFCASSLSTGDEKLFFGSGTQLSVL.

The CDR3, as DNA: TGTGCCAGCAGTTTATGGGGCGAGACTAGCGGGCAGACCTACGAGCAGTACTTC. Protein: CASSLWGETSGQTYEQYF. V gene TRBV28 combines with J gene TRBJ2-7; 10 nucleotides line up with TRBD2. Losses at the gene ends were 0 bases for V and 2 bases for J; bases not matched to a gene: 10. Germline assignment: CDR1 MDHEN and CDR2 SYDVKM. This CDR3 contains 18 residues. Complete variable domain (other parts from reference TRBV28 and TRBJ2-7): DVKVTQSSRYLVKRTGEKVFLECVQDMDHENMFWYRQDPGLGLRLIYFSYDVKMKEKGDIPEGYSVSREKKERFSLILESASTNQTSMYLCASSLWGETSGQTYEQYFGPGTRLTVT.

The V call is TRBV29-1, the J call TRBJ2-1; 12 bases match TRBD1. Germline V gene lookup returns CDR1 SQVTM and CDR2 ANQGSEA. The CDR3 runs to 13 residues. V shed 4 bases, J shed 10 bases, and the junction held 5 bases outside the gene matches. The CDR3 DNA reads TGCAGCGTTGGGGACAGGGGGCTTCGGGAGCAGTTCTTC. Residues: CSVGDRGLREQFF.

V usage is TRBV6-5 and J usage is TRBJ1-1; D is possibly TRBD1 (5 bases). CDR3 size: 14 residues. Germline V gives CDR1 MNHEY, CDR2 SVGAGI. V lost 6 bases to trimming and J lost 3 bases, with 14 bases between them. In DNA, the CDR3 is TGTGCCAGCAGCCGCGACAGTCTGTACACTGAAGCTTTCTTT. Its translation: CASSRDSLYTEAFF.

Comment on this clone: This sample also contains other DNA sequences that code for the same CDR3. The chain recombines TRBV5-1 with TRBJ1-1; TRBD1 aligns across 8 bases. The CDR3 covers 13 residues. CDR1 is SGHRS and CDR2 is YFSETQ in the germline V gene. Trimming cost V 0 bases and J 5 bases; bases outside gene matches: 0. The DNA of the CDR3 is TGCGCCAGCAGCTTGGACAGGGGGACTGAAGCTTTCTTT. Residues: CASSLDRGTEAFF.